A selection of T cell receptor beta chains follows, all from one sample in a study of blood T cells in healthy people across ages. MiXCR was run by TCRdb on the 5' RACE reads, yielding one entry per CDR3 protein. The table has 800,000 to 950,000 distinct CDR3 sequences, 29% seen once. A further study also used this sample, focusing on T cells of mothers and their children.

Input material: blood. These receptors came from a woman aged 40 to 49 in good health. Both conserved end residues are part of each CDR3. D genes are given only for firm matches. Only part of the rows carry a size: once, few, many, or a class if the clone is expanded.

clone_size: NA
j_call: TRBJ2-5
d_call: NA
v_call: TRBV7-2
cdr3_nt: TGTGCCAGCAGCTTCGACGGGAGAGTCGGGCAGTACTTC
cdr3_aa: CASSFDGRVGQYF

clone_size: many
j_call: TRBJ2-7
d_call: NA
v_call: TRBV7-2
cdr3_nt: TGTGCCAGCAGCTTAGTCTACGAGCAGTACTTC
cdr3_aa: CASSLVYEQYF

clone_size: NA
j_call: TRBJ2-7
d_call: TRBD1
v_call: TRBV4-2
cdr3_nt: TGTGCCAGCAGCCAGGGATGGGGACAGGAGGCCTACGAGCAGTACTTC
cdr3_aa: CASSQGWGQEAYEQYF

clone_size: few
j_call: TRBJ2-7
d_call: NA
v_call: TRBV27
cdr3_nt: TGTGCCAGCAGTTTAGGAATTAACTCCTACAATGAGCAGTACTTC
cdr3_aa: CASSLGINSYNEQYF

clone_size: NA
j_call: TRBJ1-6
d_call: NA
v_call: TRBV28
cdr3_nt: TGTGCCAGCAGCCCCGGAGGGGTTGCCTATAATTCACCCCTCCACTTT
cdr3_aa: CASSPGGVAYNSPLHF

clone_size: NA
j_call: TRBJ1-2
d_call: NA
v_call: TRBV18
cdr3_nt: TGTGCCAGCTCACCAGACGGGGCTGGCTACACCTTC
cdr3_aa: CASSPDGAGYTF

clone_size: NA
j_call: TRBJ1-1
d_call: NA
v_call: TRBV20-1
cdr3_nt: TGCAGTGCCCAACATCGCCAGACCACTGAAGCTTTCTTT
cdr3_aa: CSAQHRQTTEAFF

clone_size: NA
j_call: TRBJ1-4
d_call: TRBD1
v_call: TRBV20-1
cdr3_nt: TGCAGTGCTAGAACAGGGGGGACCACAACTAATGAAAAACTGTTTTTT
cdr3_aa: CSARTGGTTTNEKLFF

clone_size: NA
j_call: TRBJ2-7
d_call: TRBD1
v_call: TRBV20-1
cdr3_nt: TGCAGTGCCCCCCGGCAGGGGGCCTACGAGCAGTACTTC
cdr3_aa: CSAPRQGAYEQYF

clone_size: many
j_call: TRBJ2-7
d_call: TRBD2
v_call: TRBV9
cdr3_nt: TGTGCCAGCAACCGGGGGGGACTAGCTACCGACGAGCAGTACTTC
cdr3_aa: CASNRGGLATDEQYF

clone_size: NA
j_call: TRBJ2-1
d_call: NA
v_call: TRBV6-1
cdr3_nt: TGTGCCAGCAGGGCCCAGGCCCGTAGCTCCTACAATGAGCAGTTCTTC
cdr3_aa: CASRAQARSSYNEQFF

clone_size: NA
j_call: TRBJ1-1
d_call: NA
v_call: TRBV4-1
cdr3_nt: TGCGCCAGCAGCCAAGGACGGAATATGAACACTGAAGCTTTCTTT
cdr3_aa: CASSQGRNMNTEAFF

clone_size: NA
j_call: TRBJ1-1
d_call: NA
v_call: TRBV28
cdr3_nt: TGTGCCAGCAGTTTGGATGCCCGAAGACACACTGAAGCTTTCTTT
cdr3_aa: CASSLDARRHTEAFF

clone_size: NA
j_call: TRBJ2-3
d_call: TRBD2
v_call: TRBV5-1
cdr3_nt: TGCGCCAGCAGTTTGGGGACTAGCGGGAAAGGAGATACGCAGTATTTT
cdr3_aa: CASSLGTSGKGDTQYF

clone_size: NA
j_call: TRBJ2-7
d_call: NA
v_call: TRBV7-6
cdr3_nt: TGTGCCAGCAGCCTGTACCCCCGGGGCAACTCCTACGAGCAGTACTTC
cdr3_aa: CASSLYPRGNSYEQYF

clone_size: NA
j_call: TRBJ2-7
d_call: NA
v_call: TRBV28
cdr3_nt: TGTGCCAGCACGGCAGGGCTCTACGAGCAGTACTTC
cdr3_aa: CASTAGLYEQYF

clone_size: NA
j_call: TRBJ2-2
d_call: NA
v_call: TRBV20-1
cdr3_nt: TGCAGTGCCCAAGCTTCAGGGGTGACCGGGGAGCTGTTTTTT
cdr3_aa: CSAQASGVTGELFF

clone_size: NA
j_call: TRBJ2-7
d_call: NA
v_call: TRBV28
cdr3_nt: TGTGCCAGCAGTTTAGTATCGGGTGCTACCTACGAGCAGTACTTC
cdr3_aa: CASSLVSGATYEQYF

clone_size: NA
j_call: TRBJ2-5
d_call: NA
v_call: TRBV9
cdr3_nt: TGTGCCAGCAGCGTAGTCAGCCAGGGGAGGGAGACCCAGTACTTC
cdr3_aa: CASSVVSQGRETQYF

clone_size: few
j_call: TRBJ1-5
d_call: NA
v_call: TRBV2
cdr3_nt: TGTGCCAGCAGTCGATACGGTGAAGGGGGCAATCAGCCCCAGCATTTT
cdr3_aa: CASSRYGEGGNQPQHF

clone_size: NA
j_call: TRBJ2-1
d_call: NA
v_call: TRBV7-2
cdr3_nt: TGTGCCAGCAGCACCTACCGTGGTGAGCAGTTCTTC
cdr3_aa: CASSTYRGEQFF

clone_size: NA
j_call: TRBJ1-4
d_call: TRBD1
v_call: TRBV6-6
cdr3_nt: TGTGCCAGCAGTTACGACAGGGCTAAGGAAAAACTGTTTTTT
cdr3_aa: CASSYDRAKEKLFF

clone_size: few
j_call: TRBJ1-1
d_call: NA
v_call: TRBV7-9
cdr3_nt: TGTGCCAGCAGCTTAGGAGGAGACTATGAAGCTTTCTTT
cdr3_aa: CASSLGGDYEAFF

clone_size: few
j_call: TRBJ1-5
d_call: TRBD1
v_call: TRBV20-1
cdr3_nt: TGCAGTGCTAGGGCCCGGGACAGGGCCAATCAGCCCCAGCATTTT
cdr3_aa: CSARARDRANQPQHF

clone_size: NA
j_call: TRBJ2-7
d_call: TRBD2
v_call: TRBV5-4
cdr3_nt: TGTGCCAGCAGCCCATCGGGTAGCGGGAACTACTACGAGCAGTACTTC
cdr3_aa: CASSPSGSGNYYEQYF

clone_size: many
j_call: TRBJ2-3
d_call: NA
v_call: TRBV4-1
cdr3_nt: TGCGCCAGCAGTCGAAGGCGGGGAGAGGTCACAGATACGCAGTATTTT
cdr3_aa: CASSRRRGEVTDTQYF

clone_size: few
j_call: TRBJ1-2
d_call: TRBD1
v_call: TRBV28
cdr3_nt: TGTGCCAGCAGTGACGGGACAGGGGATGGCTACACCTTC
cdr3_aa: CASSDGTGDGYTF

clone_size: few
j_call: TRBJ2-1
d_call: NA
v_call: TRBV24-1
cdr3_nt: TGTGCCACCAGTGATCCAGCGAGCGAGCAGTTCTTC
cdr3_aa: CATSDPASEQFF

clone_size: NA
j_call: TRBJ2-7
d_call: NA
v_call: TRBV6-5
cdr3_nt: TGTGCCAGCAGAGCCACGGAAGGCTACGAGCAGTACTTC
cdr3_aa: CASRATEGYEQYF

clone_size: few
j_call: TRBJ2-1
d_call: TRBD2
v_call: TRBV5-1
cdr3_nt: TGCGCCAGCAGCTTGCTTACGACTAGCGGGGTTTTCAATGAGCAGTTCTTC
cdr3_aa: CASSLLTTSGVFNEQFF

clone_size: NA
j_call: TRBJ2-3
d_call: NA
v_call: TRBV20-1
cdr3_nt: TGCAGTACTCCGGCCCCAGATACGCAGTATTTT
cdr3_aa: CSTPAPDTQYF

clone_size: few
j_call: TRBJ2-2
d_call: NA
v_call: TRBV4-1
cdr3_nt: TGCGCCAGCAGCCCGAACCTGGGACTGAACACCGGGGAGCTGTTTTTT
cdr3_aa: CASSPNLGLNTGELFF

clone_size: many
j_call: TRBJ2-6
d_call: TRBD1
v_call: TRBV27
cdr3_nt: TGTGCCAGCAGTCCGCCGGGACAGGGGATATCTGGGGCCAACGTCCTGACTTTC
cdr3_aa: CASSPPGQGISGANVLTF

clone_size: many
j_call: TRBJ1-6
d_call: NA
v_call: TRBV12-3/TRBV12-4
cdr3_nt: TGTGCCAGCAGTTTCGTCAGTTCCTATAATTCACCCCTCCACTTT
cdr3_aa: CASSFVSSYNSPLHF

clone_size: few
j_call: TRBJ1-1
d_call: NA
v_call: TRBV7-3
cdr3_nt: TGTGCCAGCAGCTTAACGCTGCTGCAGAACACTGAAGCTTTCTTT
cdr3_aa: CASSLTLLQNTEAFF

clone_size: few
j_call: TRBJ2-7
d_call: TRBD2
v_call: TRBV28
cdr3_nt: TGTGCCAGCAGTTCGGGCGGGGGGGCCAAGGAGCAGTACTTC
cdr3_aa: CASSSGGGAKEQYF

clone_size: many
j_call: TRBJ1-2
d_call: NA
v_call: TRBV10-3
cdr3_nt: TGTGCCATCAGTGAGTCGGGCAGCTATGGCTACACCTTC
cdr3_aa: CAISESGSYGYTF

clone_size: NA
j_call: TRBJ1-2
d_call: NA
v_call: TRBV15
cdr3_nt: TGTGCCACCAGCAGGGTGACTCGTGGCTATGGCTACACCTTC
cdr3_aa: CATSRVTRGYGYTF

clone_size: many
j_call: TRBJ1-2
d_call: TRBD1
v_call: TRBV12-3/TRBV12-4
cdr3_nt: TGTGCCAGCAGTGCTAGACAGGGGTTTGGGGCCTATGGCTACACCTTC
cdr3_aa: CASSARQGFGAYGYTF

clone_size: NA
j_call: TRBJ2-7
d_call: NA
v_call: TRBV12-3/TRBV12-4
cdr3_nt: TGTGCCAGCAGTACTGGACCTTTCTACGAGCAGTACTTC
cdr3_aa: CASSTGPFYEQYF

clone_size: few
j_call: TRBJ1-6
d_call: NA
v_call: TRBV7-2
cdr3_nt: TGTGCCAGCACCCTAGTCGCGCAGGGGAATTCACCCCTCCACTTT
cdr3_aa: CASTLVAQGNSPLHF

clone_size: few
j_call: TRBJ2-7
d_call: NA
v_call: TRBV12-3/TRBV12-4
cdr3_nt: TGTGCCAGCAGGGAGGGACAATCCTTCTACGAGCAGTACTTC
cdr3_aa: CASREGQSFYEQYF

clone_size: many
j_call: TRBJ1-2
d_call: NA
v_call: TRBV11-2
cdr3_nt: TGTGCCAGCAGCCCGGGGGCCACTTCTGGAGGCTACACCTTC
cdr3_aa: CASSPGATSGGYTF

clone_size: NA
j_call: TRBJ2-1
d_call: TRBD1
v_call: TRBV19
cdr3_nt: TGTGCCAGTAGTATCGGACAGGGGGCTGAGCAGTTCTTC
cdr3_aa: CASSIGQGAEQFF

clone_size: NA
j_call: TRBJ2-1
d_call: TRBD2
v_call: TRBV6-5
cdr3_nt: TGTGCCAGCAGTTACTCTAAGCGGGGGGTATACAATGAGCAGTTCTTC
cdr3_aa: CASSYSKRGVYNEQFF